The source of this TCR beta chain is a study of shared clonotypes between healthy human individuals. Study-level information: Donors consisted of two women and a few men between 18 and 49.

The repertoire was sequenced with immunoSEQ multiplex PCR; TCRdb's copy has only in-frame clones and lacks some. The sample includes some 2,000,000 clones, less than 95% of them seen just once. Selected positively for CCR7 and CD45RO-negative, naive CD8 cells excluded terminally differentiated effector memory CD45RA+ cells. Germline V lookup: CDR1 SGHAT, CDR2 FQNNGV. Trimming stripped 3 bases from V and 1 base from J, with 9 bases between. The CDR3 is 14 residues long. Notes on the study in general: Only a few donors were included, so the genetic and exposure-history diversity represented was limited.

On this clone: Its matching antigen is unknown.

This rearrangement joins TRBV11-2 to TRBJ1-1; D possibly corresponds to TRBD1 (6 bases). This TCR was sampled from a young man in good health. Sequencing input: naive CD8+ T cells sorted from blood. The CDR3 DNA reads as TGTGCCAGCAGCTTCGGGGGCGCGAACACTGAAGCTTTCTTT. It yields the protein CASSFGGANTEAFF.